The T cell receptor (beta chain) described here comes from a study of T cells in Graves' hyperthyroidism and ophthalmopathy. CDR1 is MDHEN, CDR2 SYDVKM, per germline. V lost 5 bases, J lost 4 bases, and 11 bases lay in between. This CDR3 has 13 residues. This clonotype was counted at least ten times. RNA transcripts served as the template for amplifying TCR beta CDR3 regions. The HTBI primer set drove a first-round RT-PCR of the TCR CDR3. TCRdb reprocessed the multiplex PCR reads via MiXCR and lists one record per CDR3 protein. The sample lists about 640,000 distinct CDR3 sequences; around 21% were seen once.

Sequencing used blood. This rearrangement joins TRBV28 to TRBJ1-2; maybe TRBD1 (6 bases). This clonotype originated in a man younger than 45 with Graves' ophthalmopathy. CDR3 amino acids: CASSRTGPYGYTF. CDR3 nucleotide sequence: TGTGCCAGCAGTCGCACAGGGCCCTATGGCTACACCTTC.